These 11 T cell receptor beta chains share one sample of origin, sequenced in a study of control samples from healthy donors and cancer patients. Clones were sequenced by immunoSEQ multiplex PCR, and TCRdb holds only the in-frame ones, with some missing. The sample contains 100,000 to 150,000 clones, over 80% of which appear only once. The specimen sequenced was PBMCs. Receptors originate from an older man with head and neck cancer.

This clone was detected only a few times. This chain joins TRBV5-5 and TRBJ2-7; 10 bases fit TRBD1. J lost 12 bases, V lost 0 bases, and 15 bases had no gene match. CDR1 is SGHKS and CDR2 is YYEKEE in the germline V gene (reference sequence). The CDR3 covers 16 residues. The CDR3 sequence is CASSLAPVLGQGTLYF. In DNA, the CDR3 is TGTGCCAGCAGCTTGGCCCCGGTGCTGGGACAGGGGACCCTGTACTTC.

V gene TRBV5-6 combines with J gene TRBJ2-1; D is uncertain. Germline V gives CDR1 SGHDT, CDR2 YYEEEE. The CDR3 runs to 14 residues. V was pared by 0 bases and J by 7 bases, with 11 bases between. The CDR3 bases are TGTGCCAGCAGCTTGGTCCAATTAGGGAATGAGCAGTTCTTC. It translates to CASSLVQLGNEQFF.

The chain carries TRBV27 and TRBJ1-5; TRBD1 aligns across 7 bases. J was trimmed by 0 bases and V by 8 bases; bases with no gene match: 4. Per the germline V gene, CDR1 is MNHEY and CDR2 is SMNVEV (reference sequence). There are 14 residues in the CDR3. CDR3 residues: CASGTDYSNQPQHF. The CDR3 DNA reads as TGTGCCAGCGGGACAGATTATAGCAATCAGCCCCAGCATTTT.

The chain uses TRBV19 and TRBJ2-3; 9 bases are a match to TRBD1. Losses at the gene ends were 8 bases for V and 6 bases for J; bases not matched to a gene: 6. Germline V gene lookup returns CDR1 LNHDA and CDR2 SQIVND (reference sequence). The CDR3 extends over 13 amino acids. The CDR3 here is CASQDRGTDTQYF. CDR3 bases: TGTGCCAGTCAAGACAGGGGGACGGATACGCAGTATTTT.

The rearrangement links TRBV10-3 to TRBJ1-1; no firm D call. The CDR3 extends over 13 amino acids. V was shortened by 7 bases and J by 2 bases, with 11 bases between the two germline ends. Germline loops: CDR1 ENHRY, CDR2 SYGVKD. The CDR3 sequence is CAIKPQPNTEAFF. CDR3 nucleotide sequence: TGTGCCATCAAACCTCAGCCCAACACTGAAGCTTTCTTT.

This CDR3 reads CASSLPTGLGTEAFF. For the CDR3, the DNA is TGTGCCAGCAGCCTACCGACAGGGTTGGGCACTGAAGCTTTCTTT. The rearrangement joins TRBV14 to TRBJ1-1, with 7 bases matching TRBD1. The CDR3 extends over 15 amino acids. The V and J ends lost 4 bases and 4 bases, in that order; junction bases with no gene match: 9. Germline values: CDR1 SGHDN, CDR2 FVKESK.

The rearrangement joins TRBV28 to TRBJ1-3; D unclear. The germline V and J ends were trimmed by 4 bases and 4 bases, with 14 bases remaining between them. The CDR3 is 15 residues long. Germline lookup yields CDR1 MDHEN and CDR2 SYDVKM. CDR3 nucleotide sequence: TGTGCCAGCAGTTCCTGGAGAGGTCTCGGAAACACCATATATTTT. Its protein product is CASSSWRGLGNTIYF.

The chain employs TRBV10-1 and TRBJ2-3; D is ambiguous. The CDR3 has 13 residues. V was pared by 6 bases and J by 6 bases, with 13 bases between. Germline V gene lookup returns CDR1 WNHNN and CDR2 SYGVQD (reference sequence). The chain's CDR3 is CASRAHGVDTQYF. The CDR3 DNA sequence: TGCGCCAGCAGGGCCCATGGGGTGGATACGCAGTATTTT.

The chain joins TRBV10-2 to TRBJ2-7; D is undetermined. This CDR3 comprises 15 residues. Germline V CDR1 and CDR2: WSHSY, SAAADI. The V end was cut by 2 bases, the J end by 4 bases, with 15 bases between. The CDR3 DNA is TGCGCCAGCAGTGAGAGAGAACCTTACCGATACGAGCAGTACTTC. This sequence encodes CASSEREPYRYEQYF.

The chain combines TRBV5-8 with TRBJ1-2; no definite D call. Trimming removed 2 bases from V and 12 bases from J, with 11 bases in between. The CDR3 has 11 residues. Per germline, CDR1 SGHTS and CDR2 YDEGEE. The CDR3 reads CASSFDVRNTF. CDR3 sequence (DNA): TGTGCCAGCAGCTTCGACGTAAGAAACACCTTC.

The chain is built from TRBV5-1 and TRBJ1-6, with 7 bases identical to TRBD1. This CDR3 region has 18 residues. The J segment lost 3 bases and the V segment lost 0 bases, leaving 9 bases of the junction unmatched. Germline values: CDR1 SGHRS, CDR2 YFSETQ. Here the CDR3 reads CASSLEIRTGYYNSPLHF. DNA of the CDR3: TGCGCCAGCAGCTTGGAAATTCGGACAGGTTACTATAATTCACCCCTCCACTTT.